This TCR beta chain was captured by sequencing in a study of PD-1 blockade in classical Hodgkin lymphoma. The V gene's germline CDR1 is GTSNPN and CDR2 SVGIG (reference sequence). The V and J ends lost 4 bases and 6 bases, in that order; junction bases with no gene match: 1. The CDR3 covers 12 residues. Turning to this clone: Other DNA sequences in the same sample also yield this CDR3.

Autologous stem cell transplantation was followed by relapse in every patient, and brentuximab vedotin exposure varied. Assay: immunoSEQ multiplex PCR; the TCRdb copy retains only in-frame clones and omits some. The repertoire holds tens of thousands of clones, around 75% seen once, with about 15% in the top ten. This TCR was recovered from a human donor with classical Hodgkin lymphoma. This specimen consisted of peripheral blood mononuclear cells (PBMCs), obtained before the second cycle of nivolumab. The J gene is TRBJ2-3, the V gene TRBV30; 10 bases agree with TRBD2. The chain's CDR3 is CAWKGLADTQYF. The CDR3 DNA reads TGTGCCTGGAAGGGACTAGCGGATACGCAGTATTTT.